This paragraph reports one T cell receptor beta chain. The antigen remains undetermined. The data originate from a study of T cell clonotyping in hematopoietic cell transplantation. Study-wide results and caveats: Broader posttransplant TCR repertoire diversity was predicted by graft donor and pretransplant recipient Inverse Simpson Index values. Without cell sorting, CD4 versus CD8 contributions remain unresolved. Pathologically expanded recipient clonotypes increased progressively from day 30 to day 180 as diversity fell.

Samples: about 28 days before transplant, then days 30, 100 and 180 after. Sequenced by immunoSEQ multiplex PCR; TCRdb stores in-frame clones only, minus some. The table has approximately 11,000 clones, less than 55% seen once; the top ten hold over 6.5%. Germline CDR1 SGDLS, CDR2 YYNGEE. The V gene end was trimmed by 2 bases and the J gene end by 0 bases; junction bases not matched to a gene: 3. This CDR3 is built from 15 residues. The chain couples TRBV9 to TRBJ2-7; 9 bases line up with TRBD1. The sequence was obtained from a male patient in his forties or fifties who had an allogeneic stem cell transplant from an unrelated donor, so the T cells may come from the graft donor. Some clones in this sample may be carry-over from other donors' samples. The sequenced sample was PBMCs, obtained 30 days after allogeneic stem cell transplant. CDR3 sequence: CASSVGTGHSYEQYF. CDR3 DNA sequence: TGTGCCAGCAGCGTCGGGACAGGGCACTCCTACGAGCAGTACTTC.